These T cell receptor beta chains were read from a single sample in a study of blood T cell repertoires in COVID-19. The data were produced by immunoSEQ multiplex PCR, yet TCRdb's version contains in-frame clones alone and is incomplete. This sample has roughly 250,000 clones, with around 84% found just once. The source material was PBMCs or T cells enriched from blood (not recorded which). The receptor source for this set is a woman aged 50 to 65 who had recovered from COVID-19. The CDR3 runs from the conserved cysteine through the conserved F or W. Fields, in order: CDR3 DNA, CDR3 protein, clone size, D gene, J gene, V gene. A D gene is named only where the DNA matches it firmly. Clone size is stated in some rows and not others, as once, few, many or a class when expanded.

cdr3_nt: TGTGCCAGCAGCTTTGCAGGGATATATGGCTACACCTTC
cdr3_aa: CASSFAGIYGYTF
clone_size: NA
d_call: NA
j_call: TRBJ1-2
v_call: TRBV5-4

cdr3_nt: TGTGCCAGCAGCCAAGATTTCCAGGGTCGGGGGTACACCTTC
cdr3_aa: CASSQDFQGRGYTF
clone_size: NA
d_call: NA
j_call: TRBJ1-2
v_call: TRBV3-1/TRBV3-2

cdr3_nt: TGTGCCAGCAAAGGACAGGTGGACACCGGGGAGCTGTTTTTT
cdr3_aa: CASKGQVDTGELFF
clone_size: once
d_call: TRBD1
j_call: TRBJ2-2
v_call: TRBV2

cdr3_nt: TGTGCCAGCAGTTTCCGGCAGGGAGGGACAGATACGCAGTATTTT
cdr3_aa: CASSFRQGGTDTQYF
clone_size: NA
d_call: TRBD2
j_call: TRBJ2-3
v_call: TRBV28

cdr3_nt: TGCAGCGTTGTTGCAGAATCTAATGAAAAACTGTTTTTT
cdr3_aa: CSVVAESNEKLFF
clone_size: NA
d_call: NA
j_call: TRBJ1-4
v_call: TRBV29-1

cdr3_nt: TGTGCCAGCAGCCTCAGTATCATGAACACTGAAGCTTTCTTT
cdr3_aa: CASSLSIMNTEAFF
clone_size: NA
d_call: NA
j_call: TRBJ1-1
v_call: TRBV6-5

cdr3_nt: TGTGCCAGCAGTCCGCTAACGAACGAGCAGTACTTC
cdr3_aa: CASSPLTNEQYF
clone_size: NA
d_call: NA
j_call: TRBJ2-7
v_call: TRBV28

cdr3_nt: TGTGCCAGCAGCCCCTCACACGAAACGGGTGAGCAGTTCTTC
cdr3_aa: CASSPSHETGEQFF
clone_size: NA
d_call: NA
j_call: TRBJ2-1
v_call: TRBV7-9

cdr3_nt: TGTGCCAGCAGCGTCGGGACAGGCGGTGGGCCCCTCCACTTT
cdr3_aa: CASSVGTGGGPLHF
clone_size: NA
d_call: TRBD1
j_call: TRBJ1-6
v_call: TRBV9

cdr3_nt: TGTGCCAGCATTACAGGATCGGGGGTTGATTCACCCCTCCACTTT
cdr3_aa: CASITGSGVDSPLHF
clone_size: NA
d_call: NA
j_call: TRBJ1-6
v_call: TRBV6-6

cdr3_nt: TGTGCCAGCAGCGCGGGGACAGGGGGCACAGATACGCAGTATTTT
cdr3_aa: CASSAGTGGTDTQYF
clone_size: NA
d_call: TRBD1
j_call: TRBJ2-3
v_call: TRBV5-6

cdr3_nt: TGTGCCATCAGTGAGTCGGGTGGGAGCAATGAGCAGTTCTTC
cdr3_aa: CAISESGGSNEQFF
clone_size: NA
d_call: NA
j_call: TRBJ2-1
v_call: TRBV10-3

cdr3_nt: TGTGCCAGCAGCGGGGACAGGGGGGACCGTTCACCCCTCCACTTT
cdr3_aa: CASSGDRGDRSPLHF
clone_size: NA
d_call: TRBD1
j_call: TRBJ1-6
v_call: TRBV2

cdr3_nt: TGTGCCAGCAGCGTAGGTTTAGCCCAGACCTACGAGCAGTACTTC
cdr3_aa: CASSVGLAQTYEQYF
clone_size: NA
d_call: NA
j_call: TRBJ2-7
v_call: TRBV9

cdr3_nt: TGTGCCAGTAGGCGGGGCCTCCAAGAGACCCAGTACTTC
cdr3_aa: CASRRGLQETQYF
clone_size: NA
d_call: NA
j_call: TRBJ2-5
v_call: TRBV19

cdr3_nt: TGTGCCAGCTCGCAAGCGGCGGGACGTGGAGCAGATACGCAGTATTTT
cdr3_aa: CASSQAAGRGADTQYF
clone_size: NA
d_call: NA
j_call: TRBJ2-3
v_call: TRBV18

cdr3_nt: TGTGCCATCGATAAAGCGGGAGGACGGCCCGGGGAGCTGTTTTTT
cdr3_aa: CAIDKAGGRPGELFF
clone_size: NA
d_call: TRBD2
j_call: TRBJ2-2
v_call: TRBV19

cdr3_nt: TGCGCCAGCAGTCAGTGGGACTGGGGATGCAGTAGCGACGAGCAGTACTTC
cdr3_aa: CASSQWDWGCSSDEQYF
clone_size: NA
d_call: NA
j_call: TRBJ2-7
v_call: TRBV23-1

cdr3_nt: TGTGCCATCAGTGAATTTGTCGATGAGCAGTTCTTC
cdr3_aa: CAISEFVDEQFF
clone_size: NA
d_call: NA
j_call: TRBJ2-1
v_call: TRBV10-3

cdr3_nt: TGTGCCAGCAGCCCGGGAGGGACTAGTGCCGCAGATACGCAGTATTTT
cdr3_aa: CASSPGGTSAADTQYF
clone_size: few
d_call: TRBD2
j_call: TRBJ2-3
v_call: TRBV6-4

cdr3_nt: TGTGCCAGCAGCTTAGACTGGGGGGGAACTGAAGCTTTCTTT
cdr3_aa: CASSLDWGGTEAFF
clone_size: NA
d_call: NA
j_call: TRBJ1-1
v_call: TRBV7-6

cdr3_nt: TGTGCCAGCAGCCCCCTCGGGTCTCAGATCGGGGAGCTGTTTTTT
cdr3_aa: CASSPLGSQIGELFF
clone_size: NA
d_call: NA
j_call: TRBJ2-2
v_call: TRBV7-3

cdr3_nt: TGTGCCAGCAGCGCACGACAGGGCCACACTGAAGCTTTCTTT
cdr3_aa: CASSARQGHTEAFF
clone_size: NA
d_call: TRBD1
j_call: TRBJ1-1
v_call: TRBV7-2

cdr3_nt: TGTGCCAGTAGTCTAACCCCGGGGGGGGACTATGGCTACACCTTC
cdr3_aa: CASSLTPGGDYGYTF
clone_size: NA
d_call: NA
j_call: TRBJ1-2
v_call: TRBV19

cdr3_nt: TGTGCCAGCAGCGCCCAGGGACTAGCGGGATTGGAGACCCAGTACTTC
cdr3_aa: CASSAQGLAGLETQYF
clone_size: NA
d_call: TRBD2
j_call: TRBJ2-5
v_call: TRBV7-9